The 19 T cell receptor beta chains below all came from one sample that was sequenced in a study of T-cell reconstitution after alpha-beta-depleted transplantation in children. Unique molecular identifiers featured in how the TCRbeta library was prepared. TCRdb recomputed calls from the PCR reads with MiXCR, one row per CDR3 protein. The table lists about 500,000 distinct CDR3 sequences, 30% to 35% of them singletons. Sample: PBMCs from the stem cell graft donor, taken from the stem cell graft. The source is a human donor who donated a stem cell graft to a child with aplastic anemia.

The sample holds a few counts of this clonotype. The chain couples TRBV18 to TRBJ1-2, with a weak D call TRBD1 (6 bases). The CDR3 has 14 residues. Germline CDR1 is KGHSH and CDR2 is LQKENI. Trimming pared 3 bases from V and 4 bases from J, leaving 12 bases between. CDR3 sequence reads: CASSPWGPSYGYTF. Written as DNA, the CDR3 is TGTGCCAGCTCACCCTGGGGGCCGAGCTATGGCTACACCTTC.

The chain has TRBV24-1 and TRBJ2-5; D is perhaps TRBD2 (5 bases). The CDR3 spans 14 residues. CDR1 is KGHDR, CDR2 SFDVKD, per germline. The ends were cut back, 5 bases at V and 1 base at J, with 10 bases in the middle. CDR3 region: CATSAPGSQETQYF. In nucleotides, the CDR3 is TGTGCCACCAGTGCCCCGGGGTCCCAAGAGACCCAGTACTTC.

In its sample, this clonotype was seen many times. The J gene is TRBJ2-1, the V gene TRBV5-1; the D gene is possibly TRBD1 (6 bases). Germline assignment: CDR1 SGHRS and CDR2 YFSETQ. With 0 bases removed from V and 5 bases from J, the gap between germline ends came to 9 bases. CDR3 length: 14 amino acids. The CDR3 nucleotides read TGCGCCAGCAGCTTGGGGGACAAACACAATGAGCAGTTCTTC. Residues: CASSLGDKHNEQFF. Full variable domain (rest looked up from reference TRBV5-1 and TRBJ2-1): KAGVTQTPRYLIKTRGQQVTLSCSPISGHRSVSWYQQTPGQGLQFLFEYFSETQRNKGNFPGRFSGRQFSNSRSEMNVSTLELGDSALYLCASSLGDKHNEQFFGPGTRLTVL.

This clonotype turned up a few times. The V call is TRBV7-2, the J call TRBJ2-3, with unresolved D. The CDR3 runs to 14 residues. The germline V and J ends were trimmed by 6 bases and 0 bases, with 10 bases remaining between them. In germline, CDR1 is SGHTA, CDR2 FQGNSA. The CDR3 here is CASRSPGSTDTQYF. The CDR3 bases are TGTGCCAGCAGAAGCCCCGGGAGCACAGATACGCAGTATTTT.

The rearrangement links TRBV20-1 to TRBJ2-3; maybe TRBD2 (6 bases). The CDR3 has 12 amino acids. The germline V gene has CDR1 DFQATT and CDR2 SNEGSKA (reference sequence). V was shortened by 4 bases and J by 6 bases, with 11 bases between the two germline ends. The CDR3 reads CSATGRVDTQYF. The DNA of the CDR3 is TGCAGTGCTACCGGGAGAGTGGATACGCAGTATTTT.

This clonotype appeared a few times. J is TRBJ2-1 and V is TRBV6-1; 10 nucleotides agree with TRBD2. With V trimmed by 9 bases and J by 7 bases, 12 bases remained unmatched. Germline V lookup: CDR1 MNHNS, CDR2 SASEGT. The CDR3 loop spans 15 amino acids. CDR3 residues: CASALLAGEYNEQFF. The CDR3 region has the DNA TGTGCCAGTGCCCTCCTAGCGGGAGAATATAATGAGCAGTTCTTC.

The CDR3 nucleotides read TGTGCCAGCAGCTCCACAACGGGGGGAACTGAAGCTTTCTTT. As protein: CASSSTTGGTEAFF. The chain couples TRBV7-1 to TRBJ1-1, with a tentative D call TRBD1 (5 bases). TRBV7-1 is flagged as an ORF with uncertain function. The CDR3 extends over 14 amino acids. Trimming shortened V by 3 bases and J by 5 bases, and 13 bases separated the two germline ends.

This sequence joins TRBV5-1 and TRBJ2-1; 7 bases map to TRBD1. Trimming cost V 4 bases and J 4 bases; bases outside gene matches: 8. In germline, CDR1 is SGHRS, CDR2 YFSETQ. The CDR3 runs 15 residues. CDR3 region: CASSTTGSGYNEQFF. CDR3 in DNA: TGCGCCAGCAGCACGACAGGGAGTGGGTACAATGAGCAGTTCTTC. Looking up the rest from reference TRBV5-1 and TRBJ2-1 gives the full variable domain: KAGVTQTPRYLIKTRGQQVTLSCSPISGHRSVSWYQQTPGQGLQFLFEYFSETQRNKGNFPGRFSGRQFSNSRSEMNVSTLELGDSALYLCASSTTGSGYNEQFFGPGTRLTVL.

In regard to this clonotype: Lacking the conserved final phenylalanine or tryptophan, this CDR3 likely reflects a read error. The chain is built from TRBV5-6 and TRBJ2-5, with D uncertain. Trimming cost V 2 bases and J 4 bases, with 6 bases left between them. Germline CDR1 SGHDT, CDR2 YYEEEE. CDR3 length: 12 amino acids. In DNA, the CDR3 is TGTGCCAGCAGCTTCTCCCCAGAGACCCAGTACATC. It translates to CASSFSPETQYI.

The genes are TRBV12-3 or TRBV12-4 and TRBJ1-1; D ambiguous. The ends were cut back, 6 bases at V and 13 bases at J, with 15 bases in the middle. The CDR3 loop spans 11 amino acids. The CDR3 coding sequence is TGTGCCAGCAGCTCTACCGGGCCCGTTTTCTTT. This sequence encodes CASSSTGPVFF.

A few counts support this clonotype. The rearrangement links TRBV6-5 to TRBJ1-6, with unresolved D. Germline V CDR1 and CDR2: MNHEY, SVGAGI. This CDR3 has 13 amino acids. V shed 2 bases and J shed 9 bases, with 8 bases lying between them. Here the CDR3 DNA reads TGTGCCAGCAGTTACGACAAACCTTCACCCCTCCACTTT. Translation: CASSYDKPSPLHF.

This chain connects TRBV5-1 to TRBJ2-2; 7 bases align to TRBD2. The CDR3 covers 15 residues. Looked up from germline, CDR1 is SGHRS and CDR2 is YFSETQ. J was trimmed by 6 bases and V by 1 base; bases with no gene match: 6. The CDR3 loop reads CASSLPAGRAGELFF. Here the CDR3 DNA reads TGCGCCAGCAGCTTGCCAGCGGGAAGGGCCGGGGAGCTGTTTTTT.

This clonotype was seen a few times. The chain is built from TRBV30 and TRBJ1-1; D unclear. The CDR3 has 11 amino acids. The germline CDR1 and CDR2 sequences are GTSNPN and SVGIG (reference sequence). Trimming removed 2 bases at V and 8 bases at J, with 9 bases between. CDR3: CAWSRRLEAFF. DNA of the CDR3: TGTGCCTGGAGTCGAAGACTGGAAGCTTTCTTT.

This clonotype was counted only a few times. V and J are TRBV6-6 and TRBJ2-7, with no clear D. Trimming left V 6 bases short and J 2 bases short, with 11 bases between. Germline V gene lookup returns CDR1 MNHNY and CDR2 SVGAGI (reference sequence). This CDR3 contains 13 residues. CDR3 in DNA: TGTGCCAGCAGACTCGTACGGGCCTACGAGCAGTACGTC. Protein: CASRLVRAYEQYV.

The chain joins TRBV12-3 or TRBV12-4 to TRBJ1-2; 7 bases are shared with TRBD1. J was trimmed by 7 bases and V by 5 bases; bases with no gene match: 7. The CDR3 is 13 amino acids. CDR3 sequence reads: CASSPGQLVGYTF. Written as DNA, the CDR3 is TGTGCCAGCAGTCCGGGACAGTTGGTTGGCTACACCTTC.

The CDR3 protein is CASSSPTAPYEQYV. For the CDR3, the DNA is TGTGCCAGCTCATCTCCGACAGCGCCCTACGAGCAGTACGTC. V gene TRBV18 combines with J gene TRBJ2-7, with a weak D call TRBD1 (5 bases). The ends were cut back, 5 bases at V and 2 bases at J, with 13 bases in the middle. In germline, CDR1 is KGHSH, CDR2 LQKENI. This CDR3 has 14 amino acids.

This clonotype was found a few times. This chain uses TRBV27 with TRBJ2-7, with 7 bases matching TRBD1. Germline V CDR1 and CDR2: MNHEY, SMNVEV (reference sequence). V lost 5 bases, J lost 3 bases, and 10 bases stayed unmatched. This CDR3 has 15 amino acids. Written as DNA, the CDR3 is TGTGCCAGCAGTCGCCTTGCAGCAGGGGGCTACGAGCAGTACTTC. It yields the protein CASSRLAAGGYEQYF.

This clonotype was recorded once. The gene calls are TRBV6-5 and TRBJ2-7; 8 nucleotides align to TRBD2. The V and J ends lost 4 bases and 1 base, in that order; junction bases with no gene match: 6. This CDR3 has 15 amino acids. Germline assignment: CDR1 MNHEY and CDR2 SVGAGI. CDR3 in DNA: TGTGCCAGCAGTTCTAGCGGGCTAATTTCCTACGAGCAGTACTTC. Encoded protein: CASSSSGLISYEQYF.

The chain recombines TRBV6-1 with TRBJ2-6; possibly TRBD1 for D (7 bases). The germline gives CDR1 MNHNS, CDR2 SASEGT. The CDR3 spans 17 residues. Deletions cut 7 bases from V and 1 base from J, with 17 bases between. The CDR3 loop is CASTTGGGWSGANVLTF. The CDR3 nucleotides are TGTGCCAGCACCACAGGAGGGGGCTGGTCTGGGGCCAACGTCCTGACTTTC.